The rows below give T cell receptor beta chains drawn from one sample of a study of cytomegalovirus exposure and HLA in healthy donors. Profiling relied on immunoSEQ multiplex PCR, and the TCRdb table lists in-frame clones only, not all of them. The sample has 100,000 or so clones, more than 60% seen once. The sequenced material came from PBMCs. These receptors were obtained from a female donor in good health and CMV-seronegative. CDR3s include the opening cysteine and the closing phenylalanine or tryptophan. The order of the fields is V gene, J gene, clone size, D gene, CDR3 DNA, CDR3 protein. D genes are given only for firm matches. Clone size appears in some rows only: once, few, many, or a class for an expanded clone.

TRBV7-6,TRBJ2-1,.,TRBD2,TGTGCCAGCAGGCGGGGGGGCGAGAATGAGCAGTTCTTC,CASRRGGENEQFF
TRBV19,TRBJ1-5,.,.,TGTGCCAGTAGTATAGGTAAAAGGGAGTCTCAGCCCCAGCATTTT,CASSIGKRESQPQHF
TRBV9,TRBJ2-3,.,.,TGTGCCAGCAGCGTAGTGGCGGGGCTGTCAGATACGCAGTATTTT,CASSVVAGLSDTQYF
TRBV6-4,TRBJ2-2,.,.,TGTGCCAGCAGCATGGACAAAAACACCGGGGAGCTGTTTTTT,CASSMDKNTGELFF
TRBV19,TRBJ1-2,.,TRBD1,TGTGCCAGTAGTATCGGAGGACAGGTTTCTAACTATGGCTACACCTTC,CASSIGGQVSNYGYTF
TRBV7-9,TRBJ1-2,.,.,TGTGCCAGCAGCTTACTCCAGGACTATGGCTACACCTTC,CASSLLQDYGYTF
TRBV7-8,TRBJ2-3,.,TRBD1,TGTGCCAGCAGCGCAAGACAGGGGGACACAGATACGCAGTATTTT,CASSARQGDTDTQYF
TRBV27,TRBJ1-2,.,.,TGTGCCACCTCACAGGATTCTAACTATGGCTACACCTTC,CATSQDSNYGYTF
TRBV12-5,TRBJ2-7,.,.,TGTGCTAGTCGCGACATGTCTTCCTACGAGCAGTACTTC,CASRDMSSYEQYF
TRBV7-9,TRBJ2-7,.,TRBD1,TGTGCCAGCACCCGGGACAGTAAATACGAGCAGTACTTC,CASTRDSKYEQYF
TRBV7-9,TRBJ1-6,.,.,TGTGCCAGCAGTTCAGGTCAGGGGCATTCACCCCTCCACTTT,CASSSGQGHSPLHF
TRBV6-5,TRBJ2-7,.,TRBD2,TGTGCCAGCAGTTACTCGGCCCCGGGGGGGTACGAGCAGTACTTC,CASSYSAPGGYEQYF
TRBV10-2,TRBJ2-7,.,.,TGCGCCAGCAGCCTAACGGAAGGGGTCGATAGCTACGAGCAGTACTTC,CASSLTEGVDSYEQYF
TRBV30,TRBJ2-7,.,.,TGTGCCTGGGCCGGGTATTCGTCCTACGAGCAGTACTTC,CAWAGYSSYEQYF
TRBV2,TRBJ1-4,.,TRBD1,TGTGCCAGTACTTTTATGGGACAGGAGGCTGAAAAACTGTTTTTT,CASTFMGQEAEKLFF
TRBV9,TRBJ1-2,.,.,TGTGCCAGCAGGGACAGACGGGCGGGCTACACCTTC,CASRDRRAGYTF
TRBV2,TRBJ2-6,.,.,TGTGCCAGCAGTAATCAGGGGTCTGGGGCCAACGTCCTGACTTTC,CASSNQGSGANVLTF
TRBV11-2,TRBJ2-5,.,TRBD1,TGTGCCAGCAGAACAGGGGCCGGTGGGGAGACCCAGTACTTC,CASRTGAGGETQYF
TRBV5-1,TRBJ2-3,.,TRBD2,TGCGCCAGCAGCGTGGGACTAGCGGGGGGCACAGATACGCAGTATTTT,CASSVGLAGGTDTQYF
TRBV2,TRBJ2-3,.,.,TGTGCCAGCAGACCCGGGCCAGGGGTGGCGAGCACAGATACGCAGTATTTT,CASRPGPGVASTDTQYF
TRBV6-5,TRBJ2-7,.,TRBD2,TGTGCCAGCAGGCGGGGGGTGGACTACGAGCAGTACTTC,CASRRGVDYEQYF
TRBV10-3,TRBJ2-3,.,TRBD1,TGTGCCATCAGTGAGTCGAGACAGGGAGAATCCACAGATACGCAGTATTTT,CAISESRQGESTDTQYF
TRBV6-1,TRBJ2-7,.,.,TGTGCCAGCAGTGAATATGCAGGTTTCTACGAGCAGTACTTC,CASSEYAGFYEQYF
TRBV6-5,TRBJ2-3,.,.,TGTGCCAGCAGTTACCGGGTTTTCGACGTCACAGATACGCAGTATTTT,CASSYRVFDVTDTQYF
TRBV6-1,TRBJ2-7,.,TRBD2,TGTGCCAGCTGCACTAGCGGGGGCCCCTACGAGCAGTACTTC,CASCTSGGPYEQYF
TRBV5-1,TRBJ2-5,.,.,TGCGCCAGCAGCTTCCGGGAGACCCAGTACTTC,CASSFRETQYF
TRBV2,TRBJ2-7,.,.,TGTGCCAGCGATGCATCAGGGGACTCCTACGAGCAGTACTTC,CASDASGDSYEQYF
TRBV19,TRBJ1-2,once,.,TGTGCCAGTAGCGGGACGCGGGGCTTTTCCGATGGCTACACCTTC,CASSGTRGFSDGYTF
TRBV27,TRBJ1-2,.,.,TGTGCCGGCAGCCCCCTTTCAGGGAATGGCTACACCTTC,CAGSPLSGNGYTF
TRBV5-6,TRBJ2-7,.,TRBD1,TGTGCCAGCAGCTCGGGACAGTGGGGGTCCGAGCAGTACTTC,CASSSGQWGSEQYF
TRBV7-9,TRBJ2-1,.,TRBD2,TGTGCCAGCAGCTCGTTAGCGGGGGGGCAGGACAATGAGCAGTTCTTC,CASSSLAGGQDNEQFF
TRBV15,TRBJ2-7,.,TRBD1,TGTGCCACCAGCAGGACAGGGAGATCCTACGAGCAGTACTTC,CATSRTGRSYEQYF
TRBV6-4,TRBJ2-4,once,.,TGTGCCAGCAGGAATAACAGGATAGACTCAGCCAAAAACATTCAGTACTTC,CASRNNRIDSAKNIQYF
TRBV30,TRBJ2-5,once,TRBD2,TGTGCCTATGCGCTAGCGGGGGCAGAGACCCAGTACTTC,CAYALAGAETQYF
TRBV27,TRBJ2-1,.,.,TGTGCCAGCAGCCCGACGGGCCGGCCAGGAGGGGATGAGCAGTTCTTC,CASSPTGRPGGDEQFF
TRBV7-6,TRBJ2-1,.,.,TGTGCCAGCAGCTTAGCGCCTAGCCTGGCAAATGAGCAGTTCTTC,CASSLAPSLANEQFF
TRBV7-8,TRBJ2-2,.,TRBD2,TGTGCCAGCAGCTTAGCATCTGCGAGCGGGGGGCTTCAACGAAGGGAGCTGTTTTTT,CASSLASASGGLQRRELFF
TRBV5-1,TRBJ1-1,.,.,TGCGCCAGCAGCCCTCTACTGGACTCTAAAAACACTGAAGCTTTCTTT,CASSPLLDSKNTEAFF
TRBV7-6,TRBJ1-1,.,TRBD1,TGTGCCAGCAGCTTAGTTTCCGGGACAGGGGTGGGTAACACTGAAGCTTTCTTT,CASSLVSGTGVGNTEAFF
TRBV10-3,TRBJ2-5,.,.,TGTGCCATCAGTGAGGTGGCGGGACCAGAGACCCAGTACTTC,CAISEVAGPETQYF
TRBV18,TRBJ1-2,.,TRBD1,TGTGCCAGCTCACCACCGACAGGGATCGGCTACACCTTC,CASSPPTGIGYTF
TRBV10-3,TRBJ1-2,.,.,TGTGCCATCCTAGAGGGGGGGACGACCGATGGCTACACCTTC,CAILEGGTTDGYTF
TRBV30,TRBJ1-5,.,.,TGTGCCTGGAGGGCTTCAATCACTCAGCCCCAGCATTTT,CAWRASITQPQHF
TRBV13,TRBJ1-1,.,.,TGTGCCAGCCAAATGACAGGAAAAGGGGCTGAAGCTTTCTTT,CASQMTGKGAEAFF
TRBV6-5,TRBJ1-2,few,.,TGTGCCAGCAGTTACTACGACAGAGTGGATGGCTACACCTTC,CASSYYDRVDGYTF
TRBV7-2,TRBJ1-1,.,.,TGTGCCAGCAGCCGGGGGGTCACTGAAGCTTTCTTT,CASSRGVTEAFF
TRBV7-9,TRBJ2-2,.,TRBD1,TGTGCCAGCAGCATCTCGACGTGGACAGGGAACACCGGGGAGCTGTTTTTT,CASSISTWTGNTGELFF
TRBV7-9,TRBJ1-1,.,TRBD1,TGTGCCAGCAGCTTAACCGCAGGGGGGTGGACTGAAGCTTTCTTT,CASSLTAGGWTEAFF
TRBV9,TRBJ2-1,.,TRBD2,TGTGCCAGCAGCGGCTCCTTGGTAGCGGGGAGTGAGCAGTTCTTC,CASSGSLVAGSEQFF
TRBV13,TRBJ2-5,.,.,TGTGCCAGCAGCCTGGACTCTCAAGAGACCCAGTACTTC,CASSLDSQETQYF
TRBV6-1,TRBJ2-1,.,TRBD2,TGTGCCAGCAGGCCTAGCGGGATGACCTACAATGAGCAGTTCTTC,CASRPSGMTYNEQFF
TRBV6-1,TRBJ2-1,.,.,TGTGCTACTGACAATGAGCAGTTCTTC,CATDNEQFF